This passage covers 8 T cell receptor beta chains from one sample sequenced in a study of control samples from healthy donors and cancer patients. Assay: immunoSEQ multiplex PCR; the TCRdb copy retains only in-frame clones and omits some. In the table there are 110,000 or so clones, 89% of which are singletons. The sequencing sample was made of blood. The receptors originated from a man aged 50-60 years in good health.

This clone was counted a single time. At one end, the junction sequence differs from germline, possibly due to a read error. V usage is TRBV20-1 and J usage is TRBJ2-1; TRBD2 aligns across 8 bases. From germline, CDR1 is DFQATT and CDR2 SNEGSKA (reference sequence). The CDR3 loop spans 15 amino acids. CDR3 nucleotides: TGCAGTGCTAGTCCACTAGCGGAAGGCAAGGGGCAGCATTTCTTC. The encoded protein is CSASPLAEGKGQHFF.

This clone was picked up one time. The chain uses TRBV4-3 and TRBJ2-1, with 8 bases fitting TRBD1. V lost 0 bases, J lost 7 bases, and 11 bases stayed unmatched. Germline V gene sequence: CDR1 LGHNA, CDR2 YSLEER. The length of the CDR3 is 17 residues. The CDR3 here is CASSQDVIPGGRNEQFF. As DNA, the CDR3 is TGCGCCAGCAGCCAAGATGTGATTCCAGGGGGCCGGAATGAGCAGTTCTTC.

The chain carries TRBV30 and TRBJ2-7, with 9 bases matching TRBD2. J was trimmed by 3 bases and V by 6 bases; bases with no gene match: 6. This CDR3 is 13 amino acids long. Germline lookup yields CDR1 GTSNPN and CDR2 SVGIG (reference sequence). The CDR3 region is CACSGGPYYEQYF. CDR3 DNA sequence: TGTGCCTGTAGCGGGGGACCATACTACGAGCAGTACTTC.

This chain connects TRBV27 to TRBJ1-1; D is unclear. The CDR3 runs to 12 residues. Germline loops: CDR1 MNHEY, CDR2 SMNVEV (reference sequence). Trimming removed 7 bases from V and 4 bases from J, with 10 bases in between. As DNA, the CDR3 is TGTGCCAGCAAAACGGGGAGCACTGAAGCTTTCTTT. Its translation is CASKTGSTEAFF.

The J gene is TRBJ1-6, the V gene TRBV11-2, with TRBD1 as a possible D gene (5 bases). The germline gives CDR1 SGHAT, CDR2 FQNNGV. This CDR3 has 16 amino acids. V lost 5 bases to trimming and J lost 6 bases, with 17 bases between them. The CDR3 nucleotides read TGTGCCAGCAGCCCAGAGCGGCAGGGACGTAATTCACCCCTCCACTTT. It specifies CASSPERQGRNSPLHF.

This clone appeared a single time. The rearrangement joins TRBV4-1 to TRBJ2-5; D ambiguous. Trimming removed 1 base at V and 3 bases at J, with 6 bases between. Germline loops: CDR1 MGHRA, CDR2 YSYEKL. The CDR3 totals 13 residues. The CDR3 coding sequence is TGCGCCAGCAGCCAAGTCGCTAAAGAGACCCAGTACTTC. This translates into CASSQVAKETQYF.

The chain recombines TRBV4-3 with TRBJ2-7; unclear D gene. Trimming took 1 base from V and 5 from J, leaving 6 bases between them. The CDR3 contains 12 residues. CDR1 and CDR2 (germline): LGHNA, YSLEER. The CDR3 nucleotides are TGCGCCAGCAGCCAAGGACCCCACGAGCAGTACTTC. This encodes CASSQGPHEQYF.

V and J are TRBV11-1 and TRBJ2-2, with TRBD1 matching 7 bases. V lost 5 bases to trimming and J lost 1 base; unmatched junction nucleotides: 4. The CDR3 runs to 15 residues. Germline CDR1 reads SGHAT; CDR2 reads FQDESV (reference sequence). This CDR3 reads CASSARQGNTGELFF. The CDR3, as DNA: TGTGCCAGCAGCGCTCGACAGGGGAACACCGGGGAGCTGTTTTTT.